Given below is one TCR beta chain in context. This sample was included in a study of T cell changes during pregnancy in multiple sclerosis. Using immunoSEQ multiplex PCR, the repertoire was profiled, and TCRdb retains in-frame clones only, with some absent. Seen here are roughly 110,000 clones, 91% observed once, and the top ten hold around 1.6%. With 3 bases clipped from V and 2 bases from J, the junction kept 0 bases outside the gene matches. The V gene's germline CDR1 is SGHRS and CDR2 YFSETQ. The length of the CDR3 is 13 residues. This clonotype was obtained from a female donor with multiple sclerosis, enrolled in a pregnancy study. The chain links TRBV5-1 to TRBJ2-5; 8 bases map to TRBD1. The source was peripheral blood, collected before pregnancy. The chain's CDR3 is CASSWDRQETQYF. The CDR3 nucleotides are TGCGCCAGCAGCTGGGACAGGCAAGAGACCCAGTACTTC.